A selection of T cell receptor beta chains follows, all from one sample in a study of STAT5B mutations in CD4+ large granular lymphocyte leukemia. TCRdb's copy holds only in-frame clones and misses some; the assay was immunoSEQ multiplex PCR. There are about 30,000 clones in the sample; 79% occur only once, and roughly 2.2% lies in the top ten. Sequences were obtained from CD4+ T cells from blood buffy coats. The source is a human donor in good health. The CDR3 runs from the conserved cysteine through the conserved F or W. A D gene is named only where the DNA matches it firmly. The size field is filled for only some rows; it gives once, few, many or a size class.

length	size	V	J	D	CDR3	DNA
11	once	TRBV29-1	TRBJ2-2	NA	CSVQGPGELFF	TGCAGCGTTCAGGGGCCCGGGGAGCTGTTTTTT
14	NA	TRBV19	TRBJ2-7	NA	CASSSQYSSYEQYF	TGTGCCAGTAGTAGTCAATATAGCTCCTACGAGCAGTACTTC
12	NA	TRBV6-1	TRBJ1-5	TRBD1	CASNRQGSPQHF	TGTGCCAGCAATCGACAGGGGTCCCCGCAGCATTTT
14	NA	TRBV12-5	TRBJ2-1	TRBD1	CASAHGRDRGEQFF	TGTGCTAGTGCTCATGGCAGGGACAGGGGTGAGCAGTTCTTC
15	NA	TRBV4-1	TRBJ2-7	NA	CASSQELVGNYEQYF	TGCGCCAGCAGCCAAGAATTAGTAGGGAACTACGAGCAGTACTTC
15	NA	TRBV30	TRBJ2-1	TRBD2	CAWSRLAGAYNEQFF	TGTGCCTGGAGCCGACTAGCGGGGGCGTACAATGAGCAGTTCTTC
14	NA	TRBV6-6	TRBJ1-6	NA	CASSPRRVDSPLHF	TGTGCCAGCAGTCCCCGCAGGGTGGATTCACCCCTCCACTTT
17	NA	TRBV11-3	TRBJ2-7	TRBD2	CASSPGGLAGDSYEQYF	TGTGCCAGCAGCCCAGGTGGACTAGCGGGGGATAGCTACGAGCAGTACTTC
15	NA	TRBV6-1	TRBJ2-7	TRBD1	CASDYYGTGVDEQYF	TGTGCCAGCGACTACTACGGGACAGGGGTAGACGAGCAGTACTTC
16	NA	TRBV2	TRBJ2-1	TRBD2	CASSEWATSAGNEQFF	TGTGCCAGCAGTGAATGGGCCACTAGCGCGGGCAATGAGCAGTTCTTC
16	NA	TRBV7-6	TRBJ2-3	TRBD2	CASRASRAGGPDTQYF	TGTGCCAGCAGGGCTTCTAGAGCGGGGGGCCCAGATACGCAGTATTTT
13	NA	TRBV29-1	TRBJ1-5	NA	CSVDQGPNQPQHF	TGCAGCGTTGACCAGGGTCCCAATCAGCCCCAGCATTTT
14	NA	TRBV6-6	TRBJ1-6	TRBD1	CATIRDSYNSPLHF	TGTGCCACAATCCGGGACAGCTATAATTCACCCCTCCACTTT
13	NA	TRBV10-1	TRBJ1-1	NA	CASSFAGNSEAFF	TGCGCCAGCAGCTTTGCTGGGAACTCTGAAGCTTTCTTT
15	NA	TRBV4-2	TRBJ2-3	NA	CASSLAADYTDTQYF	TGTGCCAGCAGCCTAGCGGCGGACTACACAGATACGCAGTATTTT
14	NA	TRBV2	TRBJ2-6	NA	CASREISGANVLTF	TGTGCCAGCAGGGAAATCTCTGGGGCCAACGTCCTGACTTTC
16	once	TRBV7-8	TRBJ2-3	NA	CASSLGGPKGVDTQYF	TGTGCCAGCAGCTTAGGGGGACCCAAGGGAGTAGATACGCAGTATTTT
13	NA	TRBV6-6	TRBJ1-3	NA	CASSQSPGNTIYF	TGTGCCAGCAGTCAGTCCCCCGGAAACACCATATATTTT
14	NA	TRBV19	TRBJ1-1	NA	CASRPPGQNTEAFF	TGTGCCAGTCGACCTCCGGGACAAAACACTGAAGCTTTCTTT
17	NA	TRBV5-4	TRBJ2-1	NA	CASSPEDTGLRVNEQFF	TGTGCCAGCAGCCCTGAAGATACGGGGTTACGGGTCAATGAGCAGTTCTTC
13	NA	TRBV18	TRBJ1-1	NA	CASSPQRGSEAFF	TGTGCCAGCTCACCTCAAAGGGGTTCTGAAGCTTTCTTT
11	NA	TRBV11-3	TRBJ2-7	NA	CASVGLYEQYF	TGTGCCAGTGTCGGCCTCTACGAGCAGTACTTC
17	NA	TRBV1	TRBJ2-7	NA	CTSSPLAGGRNSYEQYF	TGCACCAGCAGCCCGCTAGCGGGGGGGAGAAATTCCTACGAGCAGTACTTC
15	once	TRBV5-1	TRBJ1-4	TRBD1	CASSWGQGANEKLFF	TGCGCCAGCAGTTGGGGACAGGGAGCTAATGAAAAACTGTTTTTT
14	NA	TRBV6-4	TRBJ2-1	TRBD2	CASSIEREIGEQFF	TGTGCCAGCAGCATAGAGCGGGAGATAGGTGAGCAGTTCTTC
13	NA	TRBV10-2	TRBJ2-7	TRBD1	CASRRQGVNEQYF	TGCGCCAGCAGACGACAGGGGGTGAACGAGCAGTACTTC
13	few	TRBV7-7	TRBJ2-7	NA	CASSLAMGYEQYF	TGTGCCAGCAGCTTAGCGATGGGCTACGAGCAGTACTTC
14	NA	TRBV19	TRBJ2-2	TRBD2	CASSWRGANGELFF	TGTGCCAGTAGTTGGCGGGGGGCTAACGGGGAGCTGTTTTTT
18	NA	TRBV5-1	TRBJ1-1	TRBD1	CASSLGLNWDRGTTEAFF	TGCGCCAGCAGCTTGGGACTTAACTGGGACAGGGGAACAACTGAAGCTTTCTTT
17	NA	TRBV5-1	TRBJ1-1	NA	CASSFLPTGGQNTEAFF	TGCGCCAGCAGCTTCCTCCCTACCGGGGGACAGAACACTGAAGCTTTCTTT
16	NA	TRBV29-1	TRBJ2-5	TRBD2	CSVVGLAGGPRETQYF	TGCAGCGTTGTGGGTTTAGCGGGAGGGCCTCGGGAGACCCAGTACTTC
16	NA	TRBV9	TRBJ2-1	TRBD1	CASSVQQGLGDNEQFF	TGTGCCAGCAGCGTGCAACAGGGGTTGGGGGACAATGAGCAGTTCTTC
13	NA	TRBV7-2	TRBJ2-5	NA	CASSRGFQETQYF	TGTGCCAGCAGCAGGGGGTTTCAAGAGACCCAGTACTTC
13	NA	TRBV7-9	TRBJ2-1	TRBD1	CASHGQGYNEQFF	TGTGCCAGCCACGGACAGGGGTACAATGAGCAGTTCTTC
14	NA	TRBV5-1	TRBJ2-7	NA	CASSLASRGYEQYF	TGCGCCAGCAGCTTGGCCTCCCGGGGCTACGAGCAGTACTTC
13	NA	TRBV5-5	TRBJ1-2	NA	CASSPQGIGGYTF	TGTGCCAGCAGCCCACAGGGTATCGGTGGCTACACCTTC
15	NA	TRBV5-1	TRBJ2-1	TRBD2	CASSLVSGRSNEQFF	TGCGCCAGCAGCTTGGTTAGCGGGAGGAGTAATGAGCAGTTCTTC
16	NA	TRBV5-1	TRBJ1-5	TRBD1	CASSTGTGWDNQPQHF	TGCGCCAGCAGCACCGGGACAGGGTGGGACAATCAGCCCCAGCATTTT
13	NA	TRBV10-3	TRBJ2-7	TRBD1	CAIKADTGGEQYF	TGTGCCATCAAGGCCGACACAGGGGGCGAGCAGTACTTC
12	NA	TRBV25-1	TRBJ1-4	TRBD1	CASSMTGMELFF	TGTGCCAGCAGTATGACAGGGATGGAACTGTTTTTT
15	NA	TRBV6-1	TRBJ1-2	NA	CASSLERGGIYGYTF	TGTGCCAGCAGCCTTGAAAGAGGCGGAATCTATGGCTACACCTTC
14	NA	TRBV9	TRBJ2-1	TRBD1	CASSDQGAHNEQFF	TGTGCCAGCAGCGATCAGGGGGCACACAATGAGCAGTTCTTC
13	NA	TRBV11-3	TRBJ1-1	NA	CASSQQLNTEAFF	TGTGCCAGCAGCCAACAGTTGAACACTGAAGCTTTCTTT
16	NA	TRBV7-6	TRBJ2-3	TRBD2	CASSLTGGASTDTQYF	TGTGCCAGCAGCCTCACGGGGGGGGCGAGCACAGATACGCAGTATTTT
17	NA	TRBV2	TRBJ2-3	TRBD2	CASTATLAGARDVTQYF	TGTGCCAGCACGGCTACGCTAGCGGGAGCTCGGGATGTTACGCAGTATTTT
13	NA	TRBV7-9	TRBJ2-3	NA	CASSLSHTDTQYF	TGTGCCAGCAGCTTGTCCCACACAGATACGCAGTATTTT
18	NA	TRBV7-9	TRBJ1-3	TRBD1	CASSQIGTGEQAGNTIYF	TGTGCCAGCAGCCAAATCGGGACAGGGGAACAGGCTGGAAACACCATATATTTT
16	once	TRBV4-2	TRBJ2-1	TRBD2	CASSLTSGRVYNEQFF	TGTGCCAGCAGCCTTACTAGCGGGAGGGTATACAATGAGCAGTTCTTC
14	NA	TRBV4-2	TRBJ1-1	NA	CASSHQGQNTEAFF	TGTGCCAGCAGCCATCAAGGACAGAACACTGAAGCTTTCTTT
14	NA	TRBV9	TRBJ2-2	NA	CASSFTGVSGELFF	TGTGCCAGCAGCTTCACGGGGGTTTCCGGGGAGCTGTTTTTT
14	NA	TRBV10-2	TRBJ2-1	NA	CASRISTVYYEQFF	TGCGCCAGCCGCATTTCGACAGTTTATTATGAGCAGTTCTTC
16	NA	TRBV6-1	TRBJ2-1	TRBD2	CASSGLAGPGWAEQFF	TGTGCCAGCAGTGGGCTAGCGGGTCCCGGGTGGGCTGAGCAGTTCTTC
14	NA	TRBV6-1	TRBJ1-2	NA	CASSADGGGYGYTF	TGTGCCAGCAGTGCTGACGGGGGAGGCTATGGCTACACCTTC
16	NA	TRBV7-6	TRBJ2-3	TRBD2	CASSLGGSGNTDTQYF	TGTGCCAGCAGCTTAGGTGGTAGCGGGAACACAGATACGCAGTATTTT
13	NA	TRBV29-1	TRBJ2-1	TRBD1	CSGGTGGYNEQFF	TGCAGCGGAGGGACAGGGGGTTACAATGAGCAGTTCTTC
13	NA	TRBV2	TRBJ1-1	NA	CASSENAGTEAFF	TGTGCCAGCAGTGAAAACGCTGGCACTGAAGCTTTCTTT
16	NA	TRBV19	TRBJ1-3	NA	CASSHFGQNSGNTIYF	TGTGCCAGTAGCCATTTTGGACAGAACTCTGGAAACACCATATATTTT